Listed here are 24 T cell receptor beta chains from one sample, sequenced in a study of blood T cell repertoires in COVID-19. Measured with immunoSEQ multiplex PCR; TCRdb has only the in-frame clones, and not every one. Among more than 100,000 clones, about 90% were seen once, and the ten largest hold 6.2%. The sample comprised peripheral blood. These TCRs come from a human donor in a cohort sampled during active COVID-19.

This chain joins TRBV7-9 and TRBJ1-1; weak D call: TRBD1 (6 bases). Trimming pared 2 bases from V and 8 bases from J, leaving 12 bases between. The CDR3 is made up of 13 amino acids. In germline, CDR1 is SEHNR, CDR2 FQNEAQ (reference sequence). CDR3 DNA: TGTGCCAGCAGCTTAAACGACAGGCTCGAAGCTTTCTTT. Protein product: CASSLNDRLEAFF.

The V and J genes are TRBV13 and TRBJ2-2; 15 bases match TRBD2. This CDR3 has 18 amino acids. Germline V lookup: CDR1 PRHDT, CDR2 FYEKMQ (reference sequence). V lost 4 bases and J lost 4; bases outside the gene matches: 7. DNA of the CDR3: TGTGCCAGCAGCTCCGGACTAGCGGGAGGGCCGGGCACCGGGGAGCTGTTTTTT. Its protein product is CASSSGLAGGPGTGELFF.

The chain joins TRBV2 to TRBJ1-1; maybe TRBD1 (6 bases). The germline gives CDR1 SNHLY, CDR2 FYNNEI. Trimming removed 6 bases from V and 8 bases from J, with 19 bases in between. CDR3 size: 14 residues. The CDR3 reads CASRSGQNKHEAFF. The CDR3 DNA reads as TGTGCCAGCAGATCCGGACAGAACAAACACGAAGCTTTCTTT.

The CDR3 DNA sequence: TGTGCCAGCAGTTTTAGTGCAGGACAGGGGAGAAATGAGCAGTTCTTC. Translation gives CASSFSAGQGRNEQFF. The rearrangement links TRBV28 to TRBJ2-1; TRBD1 aligns across 9 bases. This CDR3 is built from 16 residues. Germline V gene lookup returns CDR1 MDHEN and CDR2 SYDVKM. The V and J ends lost 3 bases and 7 bases, in that order; junction bases with no gene match: 10.

This clone was seen just once. The chain recombines TRBV11-3 with TRBJ2-5, with a tentative D call TRBD2 (5 bases). Per germline, CDR1 SGHNT and CDR2 YENEEA. This CDR3 has 16 amino acids. Trimming removed 4 bases at V and 5 bases at J, with 20 bases between. CDR3 sequence: CASSSSETPPGETQYF. CDR3 in DNA: TGTGCCAGCAGCTCATCGGAGACTCCCCCGGGGGAGACCCAGTACTTC.

The rearrangement joins TRBV14 to TRBJ2-7; D is perhaps TRBD1 (7 bases). Germline loops: CDR1 SGHDN, CDR2 FVKESK. The V and J ends lost 4 bases and 2 bases respectively, with 12 bases between them. The CDR3 totals 14 residues. CDR3 loop: CASSPQGTPYEQYF. In DNA form, the CDR3 reads TGTGCCAGCAGCCCACAGGGGACTCCCTACGAGCAGTACTTC.

The rearrangement uses TRBV11-3 and TRBJ2-3; 11 bases line up with TRBD2. The CDR3 sequence is 15 residues long. The ends lost 5 bases at V and 3 bases at J; junction bases unmatched: 4. The germline CDR1 and CDR2 sequences are SGHNT and YENEEA. The CDR3 nucleotides read TGTGCCAGCAGCCAGACTAGCGGGACGACAGATACGCAGTATTTT. Its translation: CASSQTSGTTDTQYF.

This clone was observed a single time. V gene TRBV9 combines with J gene TRBJ1-1; D is perhaps TRBD1 (6 bases). Trimming removed 3 bases from V and 6 bases from J, with 12 bases in between. The CDR3 consists of 13 residues. Germline loops: CDR1 SGDLS, CDR2 YYNGEE. The CDR3 sequence is CASSGGQYAEAFF. CDR3 coding DNA: TGTGCCAGCAGCGGAGGACAGTACGCTGAAGCTTTCTTT.

The chain employs TRBV4-1 and TRBJ2-3; no clear D gene. From germline, CDR1 is MGHRA and CDR2 YSYEKL. V lost 1 base, J lost 2 bases, and 16 bases lay in between. This CDR3 has 17 amino acids. This CDR3 is CASSQGERFEPTDTQYF. DNA for the CDR3: TGCGCCAGCAGCCAAGGCGAGAGGTTTGAGCCCACAGATACGCAGTATTTT.

This chain uses TRBV3-1 (or the pseudogene TRBV3-2) with TRBJ2-1, with 8 bases that match TRBD1. The V and J ends lost 4 bases and 3 bases, in that order; junction bases with no gene match: 2. The CDR3 extends over 14 amino acids. The germline CDR1 and CDR2 sequences are LGHDT and YNNKEL (reference sequence). CDR3 DNA sequence: TGTGCCAGCAGCCGGGACAGGAGCTACAATGAGCAGTTCTTC. It codes for CASSRDRSYNEQFF.

This chain joins TRBV21-1 and TRBJ1-5; TRBD1 was called by the table and not checked on the DNA. TRBV21-1 represents a pseudogene. The CDR3 runs to 16 residues. The CDR3 bases are TGTGCCAGCACCGAAAGGACAGGGAATGGCAATCAGCCCCAGCATTTT. This codes for CASTERTGNGNQPQHF.

This sequence joins TRBV5-1 and TRBJ2-3; 15 positions match TRBD2. Germline-derived CDR1 and CDR2 are SGHRS and YFSETQ. Trimming took 4 bases from V and 0 from J; bases not matched to a gene: 6. The length of the CDR3 is 18 residues. The chain's CDR3 is CASSIGTSGGTSTDTQYF. The DNA for the CDR3 is TGCGCCAGCAGCATAGGGACTAGCGGGGGGACTAGCACAGATACGCAGTATTTT.

This clone has only one observation. The V gene is TRBV7-8, the J gene TRBJ1-1; 7 nucleotides agree with TRBD1. CDR1 SGHVS and CDR2 FQNEAQ come from the germline V gene. The CDR3 covers 15 residues. V shed 6 bases, J shed 3 bases, and the junction held 10 bases outside the gene matches. The CDR3 bases are TGTGCCAGCAGTAGTCAACAGGGGAGTGACACTGAAGCTTTCTTT. It codes for CASSSQQGSDTEAFF.

V and J are TRBV5-1 and TRBJ2-3; TRBD1 aligns across 8 bases. Trimming at V came to 2 bases and at J to 1 base, leaving 6 bases not matched to a gene. CDR1 is SGHRS and CDR2 is YFSETQ in the germline V gene. The CDR3 runs to 16 residues. The CDR3 nucleotides read TGCGCCAGCAGCTTTTCAGGACAGGGAGGCACAGATACGCAGTATTTT. As protein: CASSFSGQGGTDTQYF. The full variable domain, completed using reference TRBV5-1 and TRBJ2-3, is KAGVTQTPRYLIKTRGQQVTLSCSPISGHRSVSWYQQTPGQGLQFLFEYFSETQRNKGNFPGRFSGRQFSNSRSEMNVSTLELGDSALYLCASSFSGQGGTDTQYFGPGTRLTVL.

The V and J genes are TRBV6-5 and TRBJ2-2; possibly TRBD2 for D (6 bases). Germline assignment: CDR1 MNHEY and CDR2 SVGAGI. CDR3 length: 16 amino acids. Trimming pared 1 base from V and 4 bases from J, leaving 13 bases between. The DNA of the CDR3 is TGTGCCAGCAGTTACTTCCGGGACTCTTTCACCGGGGAGCTGTTTTTT. The encoded protein is CASSYFRDSFTGELFF.

This rearrangement joins TRBV3-1 (or the pseudogene TRBV3-2) to TRBJ2-3; TRBD2 is a possible D gene (6 bases). Between the trimmed V and J ends, which lost 3 bases and 2 bases, there was a span of 12 bases. This CDR3 comprises 15 residues. Germline CDR1 LGHDT, CDR2 YNNKEL (reference sequence). CDR3 residues: CASSQRRDFTDTQYF. The CDR3 bases are TGTGCCAGCAGCCAGCGCCGGGACTTCACAGATACGCAGTATTTT.

In its sample, this clone was seen a few times. V gene TRBV30 combines with J gene TRBJ1-1; no clear D gene. Germline V gene sequence: CDR1 GTSNPN, CDR2 SVGIG (reference sequence). Trimming left V 0 bases short and J 4 bases short, with 6 bases between. The CDR3 is 12 residues long. CDR3 nucleotides: TGTGCCTGGAGTGTACCCGGCACTGAAGCTTTCTTT. Protein: CAWSVPGTEAFF.

This clone is a singleton in its sample. This chain links TRBV3-1 (or the pseudogene TRBV3-2) with TRBJ2-1; TRBD2 agrees at 13 bases. The CDR3 extends over 17 amino acids. The germline V gene encodes CDR1 LGHDT and CDR2 YNNKEL (reference sequence). The V gene end was trimmed by 5 bases and the J gene end by 6 bases; junction bases not matched to a gene: 10. CDR3 amino acids: CASSIGTSGILSNEQFF. The CDR3 DNA sequence: TGTGCCAGCAGCATCGGGACTAGCGGGATCTTGAGCAATGAGCAGTTCTTC.

The V gene is TRBV9, the J gene TRBJ2-2, with no clear D. V lost 4 bases, J lost 5 bases, and 6 bases lay in between. This CDR3 region has 12 residues. Per the germline V gene, CDR1 is SGDLS and CDR2 is YYNGEE. CDR3 nucleotides: TGTGCCAGCAGCTCCAGAACCGGGGAGCTGTTTTTT. Its protein product is CASSSRTGELFF. The full variable domain, with the rest looked up from reference TRBV9 and TRBJ2-2, is DSGVTQTPKHLITATGQRVTLRCSPRSGDLSVYWYQQSLDQGLQFLIQYYNGEERAKGNILERFSAQQFPDLHSELNLSSLELGDSALYFCASSSRTGELFFGEGSRLTVL.

The rearrangement joins TRBV10-1 to TRBJ2-1; 8 nucleotides agree with TRBD2. V lost 3 bases and J lost 10; bases outside the gene matches: 5. This CDR3 contains 13 residues. Germline V gene lookup returns CDR1 WNHNN and CDR2 SYGVQD (reference sequence). The CDR3 loop reads CASSDPAGVEQFF. The CDR3 DNA reads as TGCGCCAGCAGTGATCCAGCGGGAGTGGAGCAGTTCTTC.

The chain employs TRBV27 and TRBJ2-1; TRBD2 aligns across 10 bases. This CDR3 has 15 residues. Losses at the gene ends were 5 bases for V and 4 bases for J; bases not matched to a gene: 5. Germline V gives CDR1 MNHEY, CDR2 SMNVEV (reference sequence). The CDR3 is CASSITSGIYNEQFF. The CDR3 DNA sequence: TGTGCCAGCAGTATAACTAGCGGGATATACAATGAGCAGTTCTTC.

In this sample, this clone is medium-sized (0.01 to 0.1%). In DNA, the CDR3 is TGTGCCAGCAGCGCCCCAACGGGGGAACTGTATTTT. It codes for CASSAPTGELYF. The chain joins TRBV9 to TRBJ2-3, with D maybe TRBD2 (6 bases). The V gene lost 3 bases and the J gene lost 14 bases, with 16 bases spanning the gap. This CDR3 is built from 12 residues. Germline V gives CDR1 SGDLS, CDR2 YYNGEE.

The V call is TRBV7-2, the J call TRBJ2-7, with D possibly being TRBD2 (6 bases). The CDR3 sequence is 14 residues long. CDR1 SGHTA and CDR2 FQGNSA come from the germline V gene. V lost 8 bases and J lost 7, with 21 bases in between. The CDR3 sequence is CASAPGPRRGEQYF. The CDR3 DNA reads TGTGCCAGCGCTCCTGGGCCAAGGAGGGGAGAGCAGTACTTC.

The rearrangement links TRBV9 to TRBJ2-3; 13 bases are shared with TRBD2. Germline V gene sequence: CDR1 SGDLS, CDR2 YYNGEE. The V gene end was trimmed by 3 bases and the J gene end by 2 bases; junction bases not matched to a gene: 6. The CDR3 is made up of 17 amino acids. As DNA, the CDR3 is TGTGCCAGCAGCGACGAGGGACTAGCGGGGTTCACAGATACGCAGTATTTT. Translation: CASSDEGLAGFTDTQYF.